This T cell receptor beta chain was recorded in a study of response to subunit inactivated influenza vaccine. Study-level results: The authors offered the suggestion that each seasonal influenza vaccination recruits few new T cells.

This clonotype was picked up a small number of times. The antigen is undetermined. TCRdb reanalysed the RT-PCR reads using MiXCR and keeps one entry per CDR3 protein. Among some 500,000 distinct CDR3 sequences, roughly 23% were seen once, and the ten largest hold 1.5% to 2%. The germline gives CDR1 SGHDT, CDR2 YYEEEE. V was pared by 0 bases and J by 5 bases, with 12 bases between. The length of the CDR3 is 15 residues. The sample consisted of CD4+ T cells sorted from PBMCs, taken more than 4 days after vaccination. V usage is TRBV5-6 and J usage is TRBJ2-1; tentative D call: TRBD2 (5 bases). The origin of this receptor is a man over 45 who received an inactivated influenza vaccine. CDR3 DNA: TGTGCCAGCAGCTTGGTGCCGACTAAAGACAATGAGCAGTTCTTC. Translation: CASSLVPTKDNEQFF.